The 2 T cell receptor beta chains listed next were all sequenced from one sample in a study of regulatory T cells in long-lasting Graves disease. HTBI primers from iRepertoire and Arm-PCR of CDR3 regions yielded the TCR beta libraries. Each CDR3 protein gets one entry after TCRdb re-called the multiplex PCR reads with MiXCR. Among approximately 400,000 distinct CDR3 sequences, roughly 20% were seen once, and the ten largest hold about 20%. Time point noted: persistent/refractory GD, antithyroid drugs over 5 years with positive TRAb. Making the TCR library involved RNA that had been extracted from PBMCs. The sequenced sample was peripheral blood mononuclear cells (PBMCs), obtained when the disease was refractory, from a patient treated with antithyroid drugs. These receptors all stem from a female donor with Graves disease.

This clonotype has a handful of counts. The chain links TRBV5-6 to TRBJ2-3, with 7 bases aligning to TRBD2. The CDR3 has 17 residues. J was trimmed by 2 bases and V by 4 bases; bases with no gene match: 13. Germline CDR1 and CDR2: SGHDT and YYEEEE. The CDR3 region has the DNA TGTGCCAGCAGCCCCCCCGAGCGGGAAGATTCCACAGATACGCAGTATTTT. Encoded protein: CASSPPEREDSTDTQYF.

The CDR3 is CAISELAGVGEQYF. The CDR3 DNA reads TGTGCCATCAGTGAATTAGCGGGAGTAGGAGAGCAGTACTTC. V usage is TRBV10-3 and J usage is TRBJ2-7, with 9 nucleotides matching TRBD2. CDR1 is ENHRY and CDR2 is SYGVKD in the germline V gene. V shed 3 bases and J 7 bases; nucleotides not matched to a gene: 7. This CDR3 has 14 residues.